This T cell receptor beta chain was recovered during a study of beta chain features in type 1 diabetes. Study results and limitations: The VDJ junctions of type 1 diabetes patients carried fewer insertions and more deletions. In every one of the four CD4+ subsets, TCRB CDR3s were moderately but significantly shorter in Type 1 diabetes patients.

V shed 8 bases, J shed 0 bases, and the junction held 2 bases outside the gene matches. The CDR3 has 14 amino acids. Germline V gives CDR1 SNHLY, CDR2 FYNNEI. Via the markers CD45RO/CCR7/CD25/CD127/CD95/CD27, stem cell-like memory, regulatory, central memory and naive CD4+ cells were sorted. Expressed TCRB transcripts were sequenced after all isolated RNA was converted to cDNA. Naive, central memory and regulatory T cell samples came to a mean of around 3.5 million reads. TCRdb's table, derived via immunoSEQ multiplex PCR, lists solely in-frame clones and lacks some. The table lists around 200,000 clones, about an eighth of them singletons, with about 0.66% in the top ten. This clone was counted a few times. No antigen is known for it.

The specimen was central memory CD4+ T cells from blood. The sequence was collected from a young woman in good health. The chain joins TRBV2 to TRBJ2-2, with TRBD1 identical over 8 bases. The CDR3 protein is CASLTGANTGELFF. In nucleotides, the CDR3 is TGTGCCAGCCTGACAGGGGCGAACACCGGGGAGCTGTTTTTT.